This T cell receptor beta chain stems from a study of identical twins. Each cDNA held unique molecular identifiers, and template switching gave it a universal primer site. A single record per CDR3 protein comes from TCRdb applying MiXCR to the 5' RACE reads. This sample carries about 460,000 distinct CDR3 sequences, 14% of them seen once, and the ten largest clones take approximately 0.52%. V gave up 0 bases and J gave up 8 bases; unmatched junction bases: 8. The CDR3 runs to 16 residues. Germline V gives CDR1 KGHSH, CDR2 LQKENI. This sample was also put to use in a study of yellow fever vaccine responses in identical twins.

The sample taken for sequencing was CD4+ T cells sorted from blood. The chain carries TRBV18 and TRBJ2-4, with 9 bases aligning to TRBD1. This clonotype originated in a young woman in good health. The CDR3 bases are TGTGCCAGCTCACCACCGTCCCCGGGACAGGGTGACATTCAGTACTTC. This encodes CASSPPSPGQGDIQYF.